The rows below give T cell receptor beta chains drawn from one sample of a study of cytomegalovirus exposure and HLA in healthy donors. Sequencing was performed with immunoSEQ multiplex PCR; in TCRdb, only in-frame clones are kept and a portion is missing. Counted here are around 180,000 clones, 70% to 85% occurring once; the ten biggest clones make up around 4.9%. The sequencing sample was made of PBMCs. Receptor source: a man aged 18 to 29 in good health and CMV-seronegative. The CDR3 runs from the conserved cysteine through the conserved F or W. D genes are given only for firm matches. The size of a clone is reported for some rows only, either as once, few or many, or as a class for expanded clones.

d_call	clone_size	j_call	v_call	cdr3_nt	cdr3_aa
TRBD2	.	TRBJ2-1	TRBV7-2	TGTGCCAGCAGCTCTCGGACTAGCGCGGCGGATGAGCAGTTCTTC	CASSSRTSAADEQFF
.	.	TRBJ1-2	TRBV6-1	TGTGCCAGCAGTGACGTGCTGCGACAGAGAGGGAGGGAAGGCTACACCTTC	CASSDVLRQRGREGYTF
TRBD1	.	TRBJ2-7	TRBV7-2	TGTGCCAGCAGCTCGCAGACAGGGGGCCCCTACGAGCAGTACTTC	CASSSQTGGPYEQYF
.	once	TRBJ1-6	TRBV27	TGTGCCAGCAGCCATACTACAAGTTTCCCTTCGGGGGGAGAGTATAATTCACCCCTCCACTTT	CASSHTTSFPSGGEYNSPLHF
.	.	TRBJ2-2	TRBV18	TGTGCCAGCTCACCACCGGTCCTAGGCTCGAACACCGGGGAGCTGTTTTTT	CASSPPVLGSNTGELFF
TRBD1	.	TRBJ1-4	TRBV2	TGTGCCAGCAGTGAGGCGCAGGGGGCTTTTCAAAAACTGTTTTTT	CASSEAQGAFQKLFF
.	.	TRBJ2-7	TRBV28	TGTGCCAGCAGTTGGGGCTTCTACGAGCAGTACTTC	CASSWGFYEQYF
.	.	TRBJ1-2	TRBV2	TGTGCCAGCGGTGGTGGGAGGGGCAGGAGGTATGGCTACACCTTC	CASGGGRGRRYGYTF
.	.	TRBJ2-2	TRBV7-6	TGTGCCAGCAGCTTTTCCGGGGGGCGAGCCGGGGAGCTGTTTTTT	CASSFSGGRAGELFF
.	.	TRBJ2-5	TRBV5-1	TGCGCCAGCAGCTTGACTGGGCAGGGTGTAAGTGAGACCCAGTACTTC	CASSLTGQGVSETQYF
TRBD1	.	TRBJ1-2	TRBV29-1	TGCAGCGTTGAAGATCGTGACAGGGAGCTTTATGGCTACACCTTC	CSVEDRDRELYGYTF
TRBD1	few	TRBJ2-1	TRBV6-6	TGTGCCAGCAGTTCCTATGCTCCGGGACAGGAGAAGATCTTC	CASSSYAPGQEKIF
.	.	TRBJ1-6	TRBV4-1	TGCGCCAGCAGCCACCCCCGATCCTCGACAGCCGATAATTCACCCCTCCACTTT	CASSHPRSSTADNSPLHF
TRBD1	.	TRBJ1-2	TRBV27	TGTGCCAGCAGTCCGAGGACAGGGGATAATAACTATGGCTACACCTTC	CASSPRTGDNNYGYTF
.	.	TRBJ1-1	TRBV6-1	TGTGCCAGCAGCCCGACAGGGAACACTGAAGCTTTCTTT	CASSPTGNTEAFF